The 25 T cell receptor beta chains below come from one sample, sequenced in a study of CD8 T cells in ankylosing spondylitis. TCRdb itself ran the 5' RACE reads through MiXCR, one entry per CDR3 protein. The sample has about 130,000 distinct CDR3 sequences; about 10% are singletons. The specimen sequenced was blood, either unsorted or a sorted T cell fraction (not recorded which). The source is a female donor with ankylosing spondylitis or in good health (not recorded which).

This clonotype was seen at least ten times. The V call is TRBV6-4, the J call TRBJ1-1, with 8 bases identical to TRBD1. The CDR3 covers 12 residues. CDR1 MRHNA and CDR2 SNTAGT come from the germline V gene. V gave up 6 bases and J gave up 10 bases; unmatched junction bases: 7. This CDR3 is CASRAPTGVAFF. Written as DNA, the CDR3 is TGTGCCAGCAGGGCTCCGACAGGGGTAGCTTTCTTT.

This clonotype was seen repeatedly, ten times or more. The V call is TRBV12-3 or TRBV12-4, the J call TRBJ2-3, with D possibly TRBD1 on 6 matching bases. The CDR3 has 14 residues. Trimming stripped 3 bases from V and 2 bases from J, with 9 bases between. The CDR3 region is CASSFGQITDTQYF. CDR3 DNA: TGTGCCAGCAGTTTTGGACAGATCACAGATACGCAGTATTTT.

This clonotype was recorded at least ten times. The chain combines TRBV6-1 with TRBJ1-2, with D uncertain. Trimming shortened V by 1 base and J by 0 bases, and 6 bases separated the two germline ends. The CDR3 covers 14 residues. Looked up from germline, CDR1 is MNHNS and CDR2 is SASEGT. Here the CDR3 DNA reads TGTGCCAGCAGTGAAGGTCCGTCTAACTATGGCTACACCTTC. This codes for CASSEGPSNYGYTF.

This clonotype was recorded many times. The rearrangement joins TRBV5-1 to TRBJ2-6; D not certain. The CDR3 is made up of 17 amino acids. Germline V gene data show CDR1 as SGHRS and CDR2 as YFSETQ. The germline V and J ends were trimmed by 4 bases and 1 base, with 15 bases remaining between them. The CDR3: CASSPIQISSGANVLTF. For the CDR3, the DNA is TGCGCCAGCAGCCCTATTCAGATATCATCTGGGGCCAACGTCCTGACTTTC. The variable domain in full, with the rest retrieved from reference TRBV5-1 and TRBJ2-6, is KAGVTQTPRYLIKTRGQQVTLSCSPISGHRSVSWYQQTPGQGLQFLFEYFSETQRNKGNFPGRFSGRQFSNSRSEMNVSTLELGDSALYLCASSPIQISSGANVLTFGAGSRLTVL.

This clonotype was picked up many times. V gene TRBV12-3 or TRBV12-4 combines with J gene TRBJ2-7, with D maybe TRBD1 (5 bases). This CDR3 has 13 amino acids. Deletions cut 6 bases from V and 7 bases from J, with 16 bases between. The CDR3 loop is CASSQGGSVEQYF. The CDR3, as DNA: TGTGCCAGCAGCCAGGGTGGATCGGTAGAGCAGTACTTC.

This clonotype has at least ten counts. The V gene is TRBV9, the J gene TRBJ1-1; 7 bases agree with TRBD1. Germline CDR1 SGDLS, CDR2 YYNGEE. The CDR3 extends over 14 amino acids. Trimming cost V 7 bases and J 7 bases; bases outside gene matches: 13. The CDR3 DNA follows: TGTGCCAGCGGACCTGGACAGGAAGATGGTGAAGCTTTCTTT. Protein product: CASGPGQEDGEAFF.

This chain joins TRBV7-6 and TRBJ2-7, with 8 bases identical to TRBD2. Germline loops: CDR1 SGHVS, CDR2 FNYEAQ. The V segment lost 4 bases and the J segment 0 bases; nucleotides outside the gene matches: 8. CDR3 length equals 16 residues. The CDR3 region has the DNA TGTGCCAGCAGCTCCCGGACTAGCTCCTACTCCTACGAGCAGTACTTC. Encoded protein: CASSSRTSSYSYEQYF.

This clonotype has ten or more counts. CDR3: CASSLEGGGIQYF. The CDR3 DNA reads TGTGCCAGCAGCTTGGAGGGGGGCGGCATTCAGTACTTC. The chain recombines TRBV7-9 with TRBJ2-4, with D possibly being TRBD1 or TRBD2 (6 bases each). This CDR3 contains 13 residues. Trimming stripped 3 bases from V and 9 bases from J, with 12 bases between. The germline V gene encodes CDR1 SEHNR and CDR2 FQNEAQ (reference sequence).

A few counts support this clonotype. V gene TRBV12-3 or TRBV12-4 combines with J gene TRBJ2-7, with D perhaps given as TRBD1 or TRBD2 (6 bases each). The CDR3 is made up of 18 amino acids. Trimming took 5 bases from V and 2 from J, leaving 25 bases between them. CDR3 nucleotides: TGTGCCAGCAGTCGTACAGGGACTCTCATTGGGGTGCCCTACGAGCAGTACTTC. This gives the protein CASSRTGTLIGVPYEQYF.

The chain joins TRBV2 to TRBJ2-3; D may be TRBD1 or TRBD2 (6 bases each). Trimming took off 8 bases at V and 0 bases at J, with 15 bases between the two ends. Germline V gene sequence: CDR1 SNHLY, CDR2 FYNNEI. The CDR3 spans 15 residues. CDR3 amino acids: CASPTGAPSTDTQYF. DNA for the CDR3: TGTGCCAGCCCGACGGGGGCCCCGAGCACAGATACGCAGTATTTT.

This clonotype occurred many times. The CDR3 DNA sequence: TGTGCCAGCAGCCAATCCACCCTAGCGGGAGGCCATGAGCAGTTCTTC. Its protein product is CASSQSTLAGGHEQFF. The gene calls are TRBV3-1 and TRBJ2-1; 11 nucleotides align to TRBD2. CDR1 LGHDT and CDR2 YNNKEL come from the germline V gene (reference sequence). The CDR3 sequence is 16 residues long. V lost 2 bases to trimming and J lost 8 bases; unmatched junction nucleotides: 8.

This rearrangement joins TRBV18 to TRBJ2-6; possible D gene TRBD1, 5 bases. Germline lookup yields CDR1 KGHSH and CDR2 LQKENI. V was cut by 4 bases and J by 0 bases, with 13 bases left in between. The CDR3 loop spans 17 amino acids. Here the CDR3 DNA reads TGTGCCAGCTCACTTTACACAGGATCCTCTGGGGCCAACGTCCTGACTTTC. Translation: CASSLYTGSSGANVLTF.

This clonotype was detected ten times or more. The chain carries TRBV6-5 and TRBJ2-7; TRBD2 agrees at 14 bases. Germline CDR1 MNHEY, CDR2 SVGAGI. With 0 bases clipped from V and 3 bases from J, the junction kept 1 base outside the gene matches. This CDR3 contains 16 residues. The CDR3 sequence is CASSYSGTSGSYEQYF. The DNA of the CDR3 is TGTGCCAGCAGTTACTCCGGGACTAGCGGGAGCTACGAGCAGTACTTC.

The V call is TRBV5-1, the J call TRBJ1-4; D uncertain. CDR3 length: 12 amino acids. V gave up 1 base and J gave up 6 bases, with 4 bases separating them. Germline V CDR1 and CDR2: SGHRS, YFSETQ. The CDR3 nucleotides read TGCGCCAGCAGCTTGACAGATGAAAAACTGTTTTTT. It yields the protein CASSLTDEKLFF.

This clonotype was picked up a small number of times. CDR3 sequence: CASSPLVQGLTNEKLFF. The CDR3 bases are TGTGCCAGCTCACCATTGGTTCAAGGGCTCACTAATGAAAAACTGTTTTTT. The chain is built from TRBV18 and TRBJ1-4; D is ambiguous. Germline V gene sequence: CDR1 KGHSH, CDR2 LQKENI. The V and J ends lost 2 bases and 2 bases respectively, with 15 bases between them. The CDR3 extends over 17 amino acids.

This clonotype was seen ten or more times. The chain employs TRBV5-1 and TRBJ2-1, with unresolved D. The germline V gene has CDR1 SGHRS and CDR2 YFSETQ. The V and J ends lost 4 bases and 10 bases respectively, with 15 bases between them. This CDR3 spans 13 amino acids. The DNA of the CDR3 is TGCGCCAGCAGCCCTACCGACCCTAGGGAGCAGTTCTTC. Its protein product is CASSPTDPREQFF.

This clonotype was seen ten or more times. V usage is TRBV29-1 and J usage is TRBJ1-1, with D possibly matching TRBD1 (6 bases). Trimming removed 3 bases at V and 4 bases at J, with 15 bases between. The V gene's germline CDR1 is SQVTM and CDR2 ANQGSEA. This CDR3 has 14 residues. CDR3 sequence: CSVDKGEWSTEAFF. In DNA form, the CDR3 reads TGCAGCGTTGACAAGGGGGAATGGTCCACTGAAGCTTTCTTT.

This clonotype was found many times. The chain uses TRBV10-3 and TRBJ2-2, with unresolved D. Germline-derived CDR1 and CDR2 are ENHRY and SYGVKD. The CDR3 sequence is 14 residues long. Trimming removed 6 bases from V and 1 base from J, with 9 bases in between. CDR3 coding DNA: TGTGCCATCAGCGCCTCTGGGAACACCGGGGAGCTGTTTTTT. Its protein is CAISASGNTGELFF.

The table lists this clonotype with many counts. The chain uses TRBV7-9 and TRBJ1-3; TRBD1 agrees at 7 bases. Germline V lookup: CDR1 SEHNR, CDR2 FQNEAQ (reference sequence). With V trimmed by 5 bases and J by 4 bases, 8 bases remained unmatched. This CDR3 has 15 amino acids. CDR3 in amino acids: CASSPQGTEGNTIYF. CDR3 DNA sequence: TGTGCCAGCAGCCCGCAGGGGACAGAAGGAAACACCATATATTTT. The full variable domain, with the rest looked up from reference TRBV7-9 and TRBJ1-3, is DTGVSQNPRHKITKRGQNVTFRCDPISEHNRLYWYRQTLGQGPEFLTYFQNEAQLEKSRLLSDRFSAERPKGSFSTLEIQRTEQGDSAMYLCASSPQGTEGNTIYFGEGSWLTVV.

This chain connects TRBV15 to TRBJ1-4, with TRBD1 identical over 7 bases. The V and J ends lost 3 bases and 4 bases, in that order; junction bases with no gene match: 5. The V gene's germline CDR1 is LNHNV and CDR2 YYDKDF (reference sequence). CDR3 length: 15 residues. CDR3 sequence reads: CATSRNRGLNEKLFF. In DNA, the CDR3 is TGTGCCACCAGCAGGAACAGGGGTCTTAATGAAAAACTGTTTTTT.

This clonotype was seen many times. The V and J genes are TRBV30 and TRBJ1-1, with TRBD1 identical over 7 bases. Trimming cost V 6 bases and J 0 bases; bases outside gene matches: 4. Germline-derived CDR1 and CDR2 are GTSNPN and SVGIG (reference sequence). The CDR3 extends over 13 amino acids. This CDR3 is CACAGQVNTEAFF. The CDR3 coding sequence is TGTGCCTGCGCAGGACAGGTGAACACTGAAGCTTTCTTT.

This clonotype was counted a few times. CDR3 bases: TGTGCCAGCAGCGCCCGAGGGGGAGGGTATGGCTACACCTTC. Amino acid sequence: CASSARGGGYGYTF. The chain uses TRBV2 and TRBJ1-2; tentative D call: TRBD1 (6 bases). CDR1 and CDR2 (germline): SNHLY, FYNNEI. CDR3 length: 14 residues. Trimming took off 6 bases at V and 5 bases at J, with 16 bases between the two ends.

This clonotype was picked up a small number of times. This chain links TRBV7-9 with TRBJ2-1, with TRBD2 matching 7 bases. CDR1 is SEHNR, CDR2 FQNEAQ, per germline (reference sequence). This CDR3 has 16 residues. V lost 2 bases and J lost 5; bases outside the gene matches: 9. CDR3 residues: CASSLWGRALHNEQFF. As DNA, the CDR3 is TGTGCCAGCAGCTTATGGGGGAGGGCCCTCCACAATGAGCAGTTCTTC. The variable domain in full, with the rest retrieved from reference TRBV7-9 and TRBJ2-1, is DTGVSQNPRHKITKRGQNVTFRCDPISEHNRLYWYRQTLGQGPEFLTYFQNEAQLEKSRLLSDRFSAERPKGSFSTLEIQRTEQGDSAMYLCASSLWGRALHNEQFFGPGTRLTVL.

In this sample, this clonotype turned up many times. CDR3 loop: CSAGTSGRAYDEQYF. The CDR3 DNA follows: TGCAGTGCTGGGACTAGCGGGAGGGCCTACGACGAGCAGTACTTC. The J gene is TRBJ2-7, the V gene TRBV20-1; 16 bases are a match to TRBD2. V lost 5 bases to trimming and J lost 5 bases; unmatched junction nucleotides: 6. The germline gives CDR1 DFQATT, CDR2 SNEGSKA (reference sequence). This CDR3 comprises 15 residues.

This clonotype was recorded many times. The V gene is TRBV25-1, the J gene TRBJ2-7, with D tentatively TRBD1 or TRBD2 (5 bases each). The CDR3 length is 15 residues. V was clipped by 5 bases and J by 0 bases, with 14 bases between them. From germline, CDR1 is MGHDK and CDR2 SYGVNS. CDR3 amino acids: CASSTHGTVSYEQYF. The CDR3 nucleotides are TGTGCCAGCAGTACCCATGGGACGGTCTCCTACGAGCAGTACTTC.